These 25 T cell receptor beta chains came from one sample sequenced in a study of T cells after somatic rescue of genetic block. Method: immunoSEQ multiplex PCR; TCRdb's copy keeps in-frame clones and lacks some. The table shows roughly 14,000 clones, with approximately 75% occurring only once. Material for sequencing was peripheral blood mononuclear cells (PBMCs). The source is a boy aged 5-17 years.

The V and J genes are TRBV5-1 and TRBJ2-5; no clear D. The CDR3 runs to 11 residues. CDR1 is SGHRS, CDR2 YFSETQ, per germline. Between the trimmed V and J ends, which lost 5 bases and 1 base, there was a span of 3 bases. CDR3: CASRVQETQYF. CDR3 bases: TGCGCCAGCAGGGTCCAAGAGACCCAGTACTTC.

The J gene is TRBJ2-3, the V gene TRBV2, with 12 nucleotides matching TRBD2. The germline V gene encodes CDR1 SNHLY and CDR2 FYNNEI. CDR3 size: 15 residues. The junction had 2 bases not matched to a gene; V was cut back by 6 bases and J by 1 base. CDR3 bases: TGTGCCAGCAGCCGACTAGCGGGAGGCACAGATACGCAGTATTTT. Protein product: CASSRLAGGTDTQYF.

CDR3 region: CASRGTGVYEQYF. The DNA for the CDR3 is TGCGCCAGCAGAGGGACAGGGGTTTACGAGCAGTACTTC. This chain uses TRBV10-2 with TRBJ2-7, with 10 bases aligning to TRBD1. The germline V gene has CDR1 WSHSY and CDR2 SAAADI. CDR3 length: 13 residues. Trimming at V came to 6 bases and at J to 4 bases, leaving 3 bases not matched to a gene.

DNA for the CDR3: TGCGCCAGCAGCCAAGGTATGGGTAACAACGAGCAGTACTTC. Residues: CASSQGMGNNEQYF. The chain recombines TRBV4-1 with TRBJ2-7; D not resolved. The CDR3 is 14 amino acids. CDR1 and CDR2 (germline): MGHRA, YSYEKL. The V end was cut by 1 base, the J end by 5 bases, with 12 bases between.

Relative to its sample, this clone is medium-sized. The CDR3 DNA follows: TGTGCCAGCAGTCCACGGGAGACCCAGTACTTC. This sequence encodes CASSPRETQYF. The chain couples TRBV7-9 to TRBJ2-5; D gene unclear. The ends were cut back, 6 bases at V and 5 bases at J, with 7 bases in the middle. The CDR3 has 11 amino acids. CDR1 is SEHNR, CDR2 FQNEAQ, per germline (reference sequence).

The chain is built from TRBV5-1 and TRBJ1-2; maybe TRBD1 (6 bases). Germline loops: CDR1 SGHRS, CDR2 YFSETQ. The CDR3 is 13 residues long. V gave up 5 bases and J gave up 5 bases, with 13 bases separating them. CDR3 loop: CASRPTGNYGYTF. The DNA for the CDR3 is TGCGCCAGCAGACCCACAGGGAATTATGGCTACACCTTC.

The chain combines TRBV27 with TRBJ2-7; D is tentatively TRBD1 or TRBD2 (5 bases each). The CDR3 extends over 15 amino acids. Trimming shortened V by 3 bases and J by 6 bases, and 18 bases separated the two germline ends. Germline lookup yields CDR1 MNHEY and CDR2 SMNVEV (reference sequence). The CDR3 DNA sequence: TGTGCCAGCAGTTTCAGGTGGCAGGGTGGGACCGAGCAGTACTTC. Translated: CASSFRWQGGTEQYF.

This clone has only a few counts. J is TRBJ2-5 and V is TRBV15; D is possibly TRBD1 (6 bases). This CDR3 is built from 15 residues. Trimming took off 1 base at V and 1 base at J, with 10 bases between the two ends. The germline V gene has CDR1 LNHNV and CDR2 YYDKDF (reference sequence). CDR3 coding DNA: TGTGCCACCAGCAGAGGCCGGGACACCCAAGAGACCCAGTACTTC. This sequence encodes CATSRGRDTQETQYF.

The chain joins TRBV30 to TRBJ1-3; TRBD1 matches 8 bases. The germline gives CDR1 GTSNPN, CDR2 SVGIG (reference sequence). The CDR3 sequence is 15 residues long. Germline trimming cut 0 bases from V and 3 bases from J; bases unmatched to any gene: 4. The DNA for the CDR3 is TGTGCCTGGAGTGTATCAGGGGGCATTGGAAACACCATATATTTT. This codes for CAWSVSGGIGNTIYF.

This clone was recorded only once. The CDR3 sequence is CASSLGTNYEQYF. Here the CDR3 DNA reads TGTGCCAGCAGCTTAGGGACTAACTACGAGCAGTACTTC. The V call is TRBV13, the J call TRBJ2-7; maybe TRBD2 (5 bases). CDR1 is PRHDT, CDR2 FYEKMQ, per germline (reference sequence). V lost 0 bases and J lost 3, with 6 bases in between. This CDR3 has 13 residues.

V and J are TRBV29-1 and TRBJ1-4, with 7 bases fitting TRBD1. The CDR3 is 12 residues long. V lost 4 bases to trimming and J lost 8 bases; unmatched junction nucleotides: 4. Germline-derived CDR1 and CDR2 are SQVTM and ANQGSEA. CDR3 in amino acids: CSVGQGVEKLFF. The DNA for the CDR3 is TGCAGCGTTGGACAGGGTGTAGAAAAACTGTTTTTT.

The chain uses TRBV19 and TRBJ2-3; TRBD1 aligns across 9 bases. There are 15 residues in the CDR3. Looked up from germline, CDR1 is LNHDA and CDR2 is SQIVND (reference sequence). The V gene end was trimmed by 5 bases and the J gene end by 2 bases; junction bases not matched to a gene: 5. CDR3 nucleotide sequence: TGTGCCAGTAGTTCGCGGGACAGGGCCACAGATACGCAGTATTTT. Encoded protein: CASSSRDRATDTQYF.

J is TRBJ2-1 and V is TRBV12-5, with a weak D call TRBD1 (6 bases). The CDR3 is made up of 15 amino acids. Trimming stripped 6 bases from V and 5 bases from J, with 17 bases between. CDR1 and CDR2 (germline): LGHNT, FRNRAP. The CDR3 bases are TGTGCTAGTGGCCCCGGGACATGGGATCACAATGAGCAGTTCTTC. Its protein product is CASGPGTWDHNEQFF.

The chain couples TRBV21-1 to TRBJ2-7; the table's D call, TRBD1, has no DNA check behind it. TRBV21-1 is a known pseudogene. There are 15 residues in the CDR3. The CDR3 reads CASSSRQEYSYEQYF. The CDR3 region has the DNA TGTGCCAGCAGCTCCAGACAGGAGTACTCCTACGAGCAGTACTTC.

The rearrangement uses TRBV28 and TRBJ1-5; no reliable D call. Germline lookup yields CDR1 MDHEN and CDR2 SYDVKM. Trimming left V 1 base short and J 0 bases short, with 10 bases between. The CDR3 spans 16 residues. The CDR3 reads CASSLFGLSSNQPQHF. As DNA, the CDR3 is TGTGCCAGCAGTTTATTCGGCCTTAGTAGCAATCAGCCCCAGCATTTT.

Within the sample, this clone is medium-sized (0.01 to 0.1%). The chain recombines TRBV5-1 with TRBJ2-7, with TRBD1 as a possible D gene (6 bases). Germline loops: CDR1 SGHRS, CDR2 YFSETQ. The ends were cut back, 0 bases at V and 4 bases at J, with 11 bases in the middle. The CDR3 consists of 14 residues. CDR3: CASSLGQGLYEQYF. Written as DNA, the CDR3 is TGCGCCAGCAGCTTGGGCCAGGGGTTGTACGAGCAGTACTTC.

V usage is TRBV11-2 and J usage is TRBJ2-1; tentatively, D is TRBD2 (6 bases). V gave up 3 bases and J gave up 7 bases, with 16 bases separating them. The CDR3 covers 15 residues. Germline V lookup: CDR1 SGHAT, CDR2 FQNNGV. The CDR3 reads CASSFQGGKRNEQFF. Here the CDR3 DNA reads TGTGCCAGCAGCTTCCAGGGCGGGAAAAGGAATGAGCAGTTCTTC. The complete variable domain, with remaining parts taken from reference TRBV11-2 and TRBJ2-1, reads EAGVAQSPRYKIIEKRQSVAFWCNPISGHATLYWYQQILGQGPKLLIQFQNNGVVDDSQLPKDRFSAERLKGVDSTLKIQPAKLEDSAVYLCASSFQGGKRNEQFFGPGTRLTVL.

The rearrangement uses TRBV7-8 and TRBJ1-5; D unclear. CDR1 and CDR2 (germline): SGHVS, FQNEAQ. The V end lost 3 bases, the J end lost 3 bases, and 9 bases lay between the germline ends. The CDR3 has 14 amino acids. The CDR3 DNA sequence: TGTGCCAGCAGCTTCCGGACGGACAATCAGCCCCAGCATTTT. It translates to CASSFRTDNQPQHF.

In its sample, this clone was seen a few times. J is TRBJ2-7 and V is TRBV6-6; 11 bases line up with TRBD2. Trimming took 4 bases from V and 3 from J; bases not matched to a gene: 5. Germline V gene sequence: CDR1 MNHNY, CDR2 SVGAGI (reference sequence). The CDR3 has 15 residues. The CDR3 DNA sequence: TGTGCCAGCAGTTTCGGACTAGCGGGCGTCTACGAGCAGTACTTC. Translating it yields CASSFGLAGVYEQYF.

The chain uses TRBV6-5 and TRBJ1-1; D not resolved. Trimming stripped 6 bases from V and 2 bases from J, with 4 bases between. Germline CDR1 reads MNHEY; CDR2 reads SVGAGI. This CDR3 region has 11 residues. CDR3 DNA sequence: TGTGCCAGCAGGGTAAACACTGAAGCTTTCTTT. It codes for CASRVNTEAFF.

This clone appeared once. CDR3: CASSLAGTANYGYTF. CDR3 bases: TGCGCCAGCAGCTTGGCCGGGACAGCTAACTATGGCTACACCTTC. V and J are TRBV5-1 and TRBJ1-2, with 7 bases matching TRBD1. CDR1 and CDR2 (germline): SGHRS, YFSETQ. This CDR3 region has 15 residues. With V trimmed by 0 bases and J by 0 bases, 2 bases remained unmatched.

This clone has just a few counts. This rearrangement joins TRBV5-4 to TRBJ1-4, with TRBD1 matching 8 bases. The germline V gene has CDR1 SGHNT and CDR2 YYREEE (reference sequence). This CDR3 comprises 16 residues. The V gene end was trimmed by 1 base and the J gene end by 3 bases; junction bases not matched to a gene: 5. The CDR3 nucleotides are TGTGCCAGCAGCTTGAGCACAGGGGGGGCTAATGAAAAACTGTTTTTT. It encodes CASSLSTGGANEKLFF. Based on the CDR3 plus reference TRBV5-4 and TRBJ1-4, the full variable domain is ETGVTQSPTHLIKTRGQQVTLRCSSQSGHNTVSWYQQALGQGPQFIFQYYREEENGRGNFPPRFSGLQFPNYSSELNVNALELDDSALYLCASSLSTGGANEKLFFGSGTQLSVL.

The chain links TRBV14 to TRBJ2-7, with D possibly being TRBD1 (5 bases). The V gene's germline CDR1 is SGHDN and CDR2 FVKESK. This CDR3 is 14 amino acids long. With 1 base removed from V and 7 bases from J, the gap between germline ends came to 14 bases. In DNA, the CDR3 is TGTGCCAGCAGCCAAGTTCCAGGGCGTTGGGAGCAGTACTTC. It encodes CASSQVPGRWEQYF.

The chain combines TRBV29-1 with TRBJ1-3; D is unclear. Germline CDR1 and CDR2: SQVTM and ANQGSEA. The V gene lost 7 bases and the J gene lost 3 bases, with 10 bases spanning the gap. There are 12 residues in the CDR3. Written as DNA, the CDR3 is TGCAGCGCTTGGACGTTTGGAAACACCATATATTTT. It encodes CSAWTFGNTIYF.

The gene calls are TRBV28 and TRBJ2-5; D uncertain. The germline V gene encodes CDR1 MDHEN and CDR2 SYDVKM. CDR3 length: 13 amino acids. V was cut by 3 bases and J by 4 bases, with 9 bases left in between. This CDR3 reads CASSFRVRETQYF. As DNA, the CDR3 is TGTGCCAGCAGTTTCAGAGTGCGAGAGACCCAGTACTTC.